This is a list of T cell receptor beta chains from one sample in a study of stem cell transplantation in POMP-related autoinflammatory disease. Measured with immunoSEQ multiplex PCR; TCRdb has only the in-frame clones, and not every one. Of about 800 clones listed, around 79% are singletons. This specimen was Tregs from PBMCs, taken after stem cell transplantation. Receptor source: a human patient with POMP-related autoinflammation and immune dysregulation (PRAID). Some T cells may be the graft donor's. Each CDR3 is given with its conserved first and last residue. D genes are given only for firm matches. The size field is filled for only some rows; it gives once, few, many or a size class.

V	size	D	J	DNA	CDR3
TRBV7-9	.	TRBD2	TRBJ2-7	TGTGCCAGCAGCTACCGACAGACTAGCGGGCAACACGAGCAGTACTTC	CASSYRQTSGQHEQYF
TRBV6-6	.	.	TRBJ2-7	TGTGCCAGCAGTTACCCTACCGACAGCCACTACGAGCAGTACTTC	CASSYPTDSHYEQYF
TRBV9	.	TRBD1	TRBJ2-7	TGTGCCAGCAGCCCCCAGACAGGGAAATCCTACGAGCAGTACTTC	CASSPQTGKSYEQYF
TRBV7-2	.	.	TRBJ2-7	TGTGCCAGCAGCGTTGGAGAGTTCTCCTACGAGCAGTACTTC	CASSVGEFSYEQYF
TRBV7-2	.	TRBD1	TRBJ2-7	TGTGCCAGCAGCTCTAGGGGGCAGGGGGCTCTAGCCTGGCAGTACTTC	CASSSRGQGALAWQYF
TRBV4-3	.	TRBD2	TRBJ2-7	TGCGCCAGCAGCCAAGAGACCAGCGGGAGGAGTGAGCAGTACTTC	CASSQETSGRSEQYF
TRBV6-2/TRBV6-3	.	.	TRBJ1-1	TGTGCCAGCAGCCCCTGGGGGCGCCTAGACACTGAAGCTTTCTTT	CASSPWGRLDTEAFF
TRBV10-1	once	TRBD1	TRBJ2-1	TGCGCCAGCAGTGGGACAGGGCTAAAGCAGTTCTTC	CASSGTGLKQFF
TRBV5-4	.	TRBD1	TRBJ2-7	TGTGCCAGCAGCTGGGGACAGTCCTACGAGCAGTACTTC	CASSWGQSYEQYF
TRBV9	.	.	TRBJ2-3	TGTGCCAGCAGCGTAGGGGCGGCCGTCACAGATACGCAGTATTTT	CASSVGAAVTDTQYF
TRBV7-8	.	.	TRBJ1-2	TGTGCCAGCAGCTCCGGGACCGGGTTTAGCTACACCTTC	CASSSGTGFSYTF
TRBV28	.	.	TRBJ1-2	TGTGCCAGCAGTTTAGATGGTGGATATGGCTACACCTTC	CASSLDGGYGYTF
TRBV7-8	few	TRBD1	TRBJ2-7	TGTGCCAGCAGCCCAAGGACAGGCCGAGGGTCCTACGAGCAGTACTTC	CASSPRTGRGSYEQYF
TRBV18	.	.	TRBJ2-7	TGTGCCAGCTCACCCGAGTCCTACGAGCAGTACTTC	CASSPESYEQYF
TRBV6-5	few	.	TRBJ2-7	TGTGCCAGCAGATCCGGGGTTCCCTACGAGCAGTACTTC	CASRSGVPYEQYF